Shown below are 26 T cell receptor beta chains from a single sample sequenced in a study of Ad26.COV2.S vaccination and SARS-CoV-2 variants. TCRdb keeps only in-frame clones here, not all; method: immunoSEQ multiplex PCR. This sample carries about 350,000 clones, under 95% of them seen once, and the ten largest clones take under 4%. Sample: peripheral blood, taken after recovery from COVID-19. All receptors derive from a human donor who had recovered from COVID-19.

CDR3 in amino acids: CASSATGLRGNTIYF. The DNA for the CDR3 is TGTGCCAGCAGCGCGACAGGATTGAGAGGAAACACCATATATTTT. The V gene is TRBV14, the J gene TRBJ1-3, with D perhaps TRBD1 (6 bases). Trimming took 5 bases from V and 4 from J, leaving 15 bases between them. The CDR3 length is 15 residues. The germline V gene encodes CDR1 SGHDN and CDR2 FVKESK.

This clone has only a few counts. The chain employs TRBV7-9 and TRBJ1-4, with a possible D match to TRBD1 (6 bases). This CDR3 is 15 amino acids long. Trimming took 4 bases from V and 8 from J, leaving 17 bases between them. Germline V gives CDR1 SEHNR, CDR2 FQNEAQ (reference sequence). DNA for the CDR3: TGTGCCAGCAGCTCCAGGGACAAAACGGGGGAAAAACTGTTTTTT. It encodes CASSSRDKTGEKLFF.

The chain is built from TRBV19 and TRBJ2-7; 7 bases fit TRBD1. CDR1 LNHDA and CDR2 SQIVND come from the germline V gene (reference sequence). The J segment lost 5 bases and the V segment lost 5 bases, leaving 12 bases of the junction unmatched. There are 15 residues in the CDR3. CDR3 DNA sequence: TGTGCCAGTAGTCCGCGACAGGGCTTTCAGAACGAGCAGTACTTC. Translation gives CASSPRQGFQNEQYF. The full variable domain, rest sourced from reference TRBV19 and TRBJ2-7, is DGGITQSPKYLFRKEGQNVTLSCEQNLNHDAMYWYRQDPGQGLRLIYYSQIVNDFQKGDIAEGYSVSREKKESFPLTVTSAQKNPTAFYLCASSPRQGFQNEQYFGPGTRLTVT.

On this clone itself: The sample contains more than one DNA sequence encoding this CDR3. The CDR3 protein is CASSLVASSSYEQYF. The CDR3 DNA sequence: TGTGCCAGCAGCTTAGTGGCGTCGAGCTCCTACGAGCAGTACTTC. The chain carries TRBV7-2 and TRBJ2-7, with D unclear. The CDR3 runs to 15 residues. The germline gives CDR1 SGHTA, CDR2 FQGNSA. The V end was cut by 1 base, the J end by 0 bases, with 10 bases between.

This rearrangement joins TRBV18 to TRBJ1-4, with no clear D. The CDR3 runs 14 residues. V dropped 0 bases and J dropped 7 bases, with 9 bases sitting between them. Germline CDR1 KGHSH, CDR2 LQKENI. The chain's CDR3 is CASSPPGIGEKLFF. The CDR3 DNA is TGTGCCAGCTCACCACCAGGAATTGGTGAAAAACTGTTTTTT.

The V call is TRBV3-1 (or the pseudogene TRBV3-2), the J call TRBJ1-3, with TRBD1 matching 7 bases. The V segment lost 4 bases and the J segment 2 bases; nucleotides outside the gene matches: 5. The CDR3 extends over 15 amino acids. The V gene's germline CDR1 is LGHDT and CDR2 YNNKEL (reference sequence). The chain's CDR3 is CASSLGTATGNTIYF. In DNA form, the CDR3 reads TGTGCCAGCAGCCTCGGGACAGCTACTGGAAACACCATATATTTT.

The CDR3, as DNA: TGTGCCAGCAGTTACTCGATGTTGGAAGGATATGGCTACACCTTC. This gives the protein CASSYSMLEGYGYTF. The chain has TRBV6-5 and TRBJ1-2; D remains ambiguous. Germline CDR1 is MNHEY and CDR2 is SVGAGI. The V gene lost 0 bases and the J gene lost 5 bases, with 13 bases spanning the gap. The CDR3 extends over 15 amino acids.

The chain recombines TRBV5-5 with TRBJ1-1, with D hard to call. The CDR3 has 13 amino acids. The germline CDR1 and CDR2 sequences are SGHKS and YYEKEE (reference sequence). V was clipped by 0 bases and J by 0 bases, with 3 bases between them. The CDR3 reads CASSLGVNTEAFF. In DNA, the CDR3 is TGTGCCAGCAGCTTGGGAGTGAACACTGAAGCTTTCTTT.

The rearrangement joins TRBV6-6 to TRBJ1-4; D unclear. The CDR3 contains 16 residues. V was pared by 2 bases and J by 3 bases, with 13 bases between. Germline V CDR1 and CDR2: MNHNY, SVGAGI (reference sequence). CDR3 sequence (DNA): TGTGCCAGCAGTTACGAGGTCAGCTCGCCTAATGAAAAACTGTTTTTT. Translated: CASSYEVSSPNEKLFF.

The chain recombines TRBV10-3 with TRBJ2-3; TRBD1 or TRBD2 may be the D gene (5 bases each). The CDR3 has 13 amino acids. Trimming shortened V by 9 bases and J by 0 bases, and 10 bases separated the two germline ends. From germline, CDR1 is ENHRY and CDR2 SYGVKD. The CDR3 coding sequence is TGTGCCATGGGGGAAGGAAGCACAGATACGCAGTATTTT. It yields the protein CAMGEGSTDTQYF.

The chain carries TRBV7-3 and TRBJ2-5, with TRBD2 matching 9 bases. The CDR3 runs to 15 residues. V lost 4 bases to trimming and J lost 5 bases; unmatched junction nucleotides: 8. Per the germline V gene, CDR1 is SGHTA and CDR2 is FQGTGA. CDR3 DNA: TGTGCCAGCAGCTCTTTAGCGGGGGCCTGGGAGACCCAGTACTTC. Protein product: CASSSLAGAWETQYF.

The V and J genes are TRBV6-2 or TRBV6-3 and TRBJ2-7, with no clear D. The CDR3 extends over 12 amino acids. V lost 5 bases and J lost 4, with 9 bases in between. Germline V gene lookup returns CDR1 MNHEY and CDR2 SVGEGT. The CDR3 loop is CASSNPKYEQYF. CDR3 DNA: TGTGCCAGCAGTAACCCCAAATACGAGCAGTACTTC.

In nucleotides, the CDR3 is TGTGCCAGCAGCTTAGCTAACAGGGGGCGAGATGGCTACACCTTC. Protein product: CASSLANRGRDGYTF. The V call is TRBV7-2, the J call TRBJ1-2; 9 bases are a match to TRBD1. Germline assignment: CDR1 SGHTA and CDR2 FQGNSA. The CDR3 is 15 amino acids. V lost 0 bases to trimming and J lost 6 bases; unmatched junction nucleotides: 5. The whole variable domain, remainder taken from reference TRBV7-2 and TRBJ1-2, is GAGVSQSPSNKVTEKGKDVELRCDPISGHTALYWYRQSLGQGLEFLIYFQGNSAPDKSGLPSDRFSAERTGGSVSTLTIQRTQQEDSAVYLCASSLANRGRDGYTFGSGTRLTVV.

The chain employs TRBV20-1 and TRBJ1-5, with 9 bases fitting TRBD1. CDR3 size: 20 residues. V lost 3 bases to trimming and J lost 1 base; unmatched junction nucleotides: 19. Germline assignment: CDR1 DFQATT and CDR2 SNEGSKA (reference sequence). The CDR3 reads CSASPPRGQGRGESNQPQHF. DNA for the CDR3: TGCAGTGCTAGTCCCCCCCGAGGACAGGGGCGGGGAGAAAGCAATCAGCCCCAGCATTTT.

V usage is TRBV15 and J usage is TRBJ2-5, with 8 bases that match TRBD2. This CDR3 comprises 18 residues. V gave up 5 bases and J gave up 6 bases; unmatched junction bases: 20. In germline, CDR1 is LNHNV, CDR2 YYDKDF (reference sequence). CDR3: CATSPPPGNRGGPKTQYF. The CDR3 nucleotides are TGTGCCACCAGCCCCCCCCCGGGGAACCGGGGGGGCCCTAAGACCCAGTACTTC.

The CDR3 loop reads CASSFATDSPLHF. The CDR3 DNA reads TGTGCCAGCAGTTTCGCGACAGATTCACCCCTCCACTTT. This rearrangement joins TRBV12-3 or TRBV12-4 to TRBJ1-6; weak D call: TRBD1 (5 bases). The V and J ends lost 3 bases and 8 bases respectively, with 8 bases between them. This CDR3 has 13 residues.

This clone appeared a single time. The chain uses TRBV7-2 and TRBJ2-5, with D perhaps TRBD1 or TRBD2 (5 bases each). Germline V gene sequence: CDR1 SGHTA, CDR2 FQGNSA. The CDR3 has 18 amino acids. Between the trimmed V and J ends, which lost 1 base and 3 bases, there was a span of 21 bases. The CDR3 sequence: CASSLGAPGRVLEETQYF. In DNA, the CDR3 is TGTGCCAGCAGCTTAGGAGCGCCGGGACGCGTTCTGGAAGAGACCCAGTACTTC.

The chain carries TRBV29-1 and TRBJ2-7; 15 positions agree with TRBD2. Germline CDR1 reads SQVTM; CDR2 reads ANQGSEA. V was pared by 1 base and J by 0 bases, with 7 bases of the junction left unmatched. The CDR3 is 18 residues long. The CDR3 is CSVEAVPGLAGGSYEQYF. As DNA, the CDR3 is TGCAGCGTTGAAGCCGTTCCGGGACTAGCGGGAGGCTCCTACGAGCAGTACTTC.

This chain joins TRBV2 and TRBJ2-2; TRBD2 aligns across 14 bases. Per germline, CDR1 SNHLY and CDR2 FYNNEI. CDR3 length: 18 amino acids. Trimming removed 5 bases from V and 0 bases from J; junction bases left unmatched: 5. The CDR3: CASSPRTSGGPNTGELFF. The CDR3 DNA sequence: TGTGCCAGCAGTCCTCGGACTAGCGGGGGGCCGAACACCGGGGAGCTGTTTTTT.

In its sample, this clone was seen a few times. This rearrangement joins TRBV5-1 to TRBJ2-5; TRBD2 might be the D (6 bases). The V gene's germline CDR1 is SGHRS and CDR2 YFSETQ. The length of the CDR3 is 13 residues. V lost 4 bases, J lost 2 bases, and 9 bases lay in between. The CDR3 here is CASSPGLQETQYF. The DNA of the CDR3 is TGCGCCAGCAGCCCGGGACTTCAAGAGACCCAGTACTTC.

V usage is TRBV5-6 and J usage is TRBJ1-2; 10 nucleotides line up with TRBD1. The V gene end was trimmed by 0 bases and the J gene end by 7 bases; junction bases not matched to a gene: 3. This CDR3 has 14 amino acids. Germline V lookup: CDR1 SGHDT, CDR2 YYEEEE. CDR3 bases: TGTGCCAGCAGCTTGGGACAGGGGGCGGGTGGCTACACCTTC. Translation gives CASSLGQGAGGYTF.

This clone was counted only a few times. The sample contains more than one DNA sequence encoding this CDR3. The V gene is TRBV2, the J gene TRBJ2-2; D not certain. Deletions cut 2 bases from V and 1 base from J, with 8 bases between. CDR1 is SNHLY, CDR2 FYNNEI, per germline. The CDR3 length is 15 residues. CDR3 nucleotides: TGTGCCAGCAGTGAATGGACGGGGAACACCGGGGAGCTGTTTTTT. Translating it yields CASSEWTGNTGELFF.

The rearrangement links TRBV27 to TRBJ2-3; 9 bases agree with TRBD1. The CDR3 is 15 residues long. V lost 4 bases, J lost 4 bases, and 6 bases stayed unmatched. CDR1 and CDR2 from the germline V gene are MNHEY and SMNVEV (reference sequence). The CDR3 here is CASSWGTGLSDTQYF. CDR3 DNA sequence: TGTGCCAGCAGTTGGGGGACAGGGTTGTCAGATACGCAGTATTTT.

The V gene is TRBV5-1, the J gene TRBJ2-3; possibly TRBD1 for D (5 bases). The CDR3 contains 15 residues. Trimming took off 0 bases at V and 0 bases at J, with 8 bases between the two ends. CDR1 SGHRS and CDR2 YFSETQ come from the germline V gene. The CDR3 DNA reads as TGCGCCAGCAGCTTGGTGACAGCTAGCACAGATACGCAGTATTTT. It specifies CASSLVTASTDTQYF.

The chain carries TRBV25-1 and TRBJ2-1; D assignment may be TRBD1 or TRBD2 (5 bases each). This CDR3 has 13 amino acids. Looked up from germline, CDR1 is MGHDK and CDR2 is SYGVNS. V lost 8 bases and J 1 base, leaving 9 bases between the germline ends. CDR3 amino acids: CASAWGSYNEQFF. The CDR3 DNA is TGTGCCAGCGCCTGGGGGTCCTACAATGAGCAGTTCTTC.

As DNA, the CDR3 is TGTGCCAGCAGTGAACAGGCGAACACTGAAGCTTTCTTT. Translating gives CASSEQANTEAFF. This rearrangement joins TRBV6-1 to TRBJ1-1, with unresolved D. Trimming left V 2 bases short and J 1 base short, with 5 bases between. The CDR3 sequence is 13 residues long. The germline CDR1 and CDR2 sequences are MNHNS and SASEGT.